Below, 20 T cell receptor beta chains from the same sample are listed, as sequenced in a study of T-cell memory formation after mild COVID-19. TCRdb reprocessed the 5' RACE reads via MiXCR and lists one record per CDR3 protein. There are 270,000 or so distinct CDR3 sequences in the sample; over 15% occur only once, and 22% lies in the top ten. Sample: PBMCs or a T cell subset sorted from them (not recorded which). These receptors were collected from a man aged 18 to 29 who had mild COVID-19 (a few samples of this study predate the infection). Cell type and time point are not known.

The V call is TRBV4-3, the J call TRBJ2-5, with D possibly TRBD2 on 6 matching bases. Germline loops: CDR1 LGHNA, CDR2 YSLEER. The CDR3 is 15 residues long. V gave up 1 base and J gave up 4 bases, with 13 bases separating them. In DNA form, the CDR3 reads TGCGCCAGCAGCCAAGGAGGGCTAGCGCGAGAGACCCAGTACTTC. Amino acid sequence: CASSQGGLARETQYF.

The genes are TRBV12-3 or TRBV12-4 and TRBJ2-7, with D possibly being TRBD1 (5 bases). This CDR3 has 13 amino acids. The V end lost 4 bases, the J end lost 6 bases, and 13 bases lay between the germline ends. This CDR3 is CASSSGSLSEQYF. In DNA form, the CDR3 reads TGTGCCAGCAGTTCAGGGTCTTTAAGCGAGCAGTACTTC.

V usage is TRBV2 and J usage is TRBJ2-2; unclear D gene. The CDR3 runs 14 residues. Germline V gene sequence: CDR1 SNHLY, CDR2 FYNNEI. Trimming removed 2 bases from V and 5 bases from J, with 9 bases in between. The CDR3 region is CASSERIITGELFF. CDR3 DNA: TGTGCCAGCAGTGAAAGAATTATAACCGGGGAGCTGTTTTTT. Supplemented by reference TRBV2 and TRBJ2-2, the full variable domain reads EPEVTQTPSHQVTQMGQEVILRCVPISNHLYFYWYRQILGQKVEFLVSFYNNEISEKSEIFDDQFSVERPDGSNFTLKIRSTKLEDSAMYFCASSERIITGELFFGEGSRLTVL.

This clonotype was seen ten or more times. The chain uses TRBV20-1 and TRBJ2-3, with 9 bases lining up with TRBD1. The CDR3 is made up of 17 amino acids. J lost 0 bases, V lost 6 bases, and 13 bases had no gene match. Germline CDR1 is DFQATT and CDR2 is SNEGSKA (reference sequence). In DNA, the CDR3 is TGCAGTGCGACTCCGGGACAGGGAATTTCTAGCACAGATACGCAGTATTTT. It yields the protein CSATPGQGISSTDTQYF.

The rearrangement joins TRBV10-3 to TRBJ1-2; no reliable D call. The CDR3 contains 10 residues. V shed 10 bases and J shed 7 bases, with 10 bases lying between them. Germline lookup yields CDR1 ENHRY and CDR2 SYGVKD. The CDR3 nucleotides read TGTGCCAGCAGCAACGGTGGCTACACCTTC. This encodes CASSNGGYTF.

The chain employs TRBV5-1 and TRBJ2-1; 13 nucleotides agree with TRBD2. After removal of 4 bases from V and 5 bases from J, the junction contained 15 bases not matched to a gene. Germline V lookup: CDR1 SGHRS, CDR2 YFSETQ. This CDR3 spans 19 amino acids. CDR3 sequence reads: CASSPGLTSGGLQNNEQFF. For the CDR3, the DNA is TGCGCCAGCAGCCCCGGGTTGACTAGCGGGGGGCTACAGAACAATGAGCAGTTCTTC.

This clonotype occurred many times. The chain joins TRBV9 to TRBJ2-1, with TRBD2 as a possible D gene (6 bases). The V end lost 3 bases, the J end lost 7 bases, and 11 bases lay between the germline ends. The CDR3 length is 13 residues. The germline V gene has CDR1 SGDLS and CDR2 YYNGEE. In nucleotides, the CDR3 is TGTGCCAGCAGCGGCCAACTAGCAAATGAGCAGTTCTTC. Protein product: CASSGQLANEQFF.

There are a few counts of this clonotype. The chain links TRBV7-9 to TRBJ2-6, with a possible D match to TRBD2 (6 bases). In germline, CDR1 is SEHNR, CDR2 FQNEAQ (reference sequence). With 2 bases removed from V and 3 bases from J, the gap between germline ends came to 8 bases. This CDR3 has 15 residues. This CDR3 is CASSLQGLGANVLTF. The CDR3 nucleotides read TGTGCCAGCAGCTTACAGGGACTTGGGGCCAACGTCCTGACTTTC.

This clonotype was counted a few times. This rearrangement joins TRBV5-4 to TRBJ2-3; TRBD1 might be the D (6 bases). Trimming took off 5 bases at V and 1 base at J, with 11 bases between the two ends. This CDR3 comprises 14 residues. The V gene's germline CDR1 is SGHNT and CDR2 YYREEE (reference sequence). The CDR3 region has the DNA TGTGCCAGCAGACAGGGTCCGGGCACAGATACGCAGTATTTT. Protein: CASRQGPGTDTQYF.

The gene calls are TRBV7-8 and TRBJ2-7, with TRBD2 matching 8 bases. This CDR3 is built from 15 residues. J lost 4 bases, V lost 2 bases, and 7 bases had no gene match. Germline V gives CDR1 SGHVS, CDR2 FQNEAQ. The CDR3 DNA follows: TGTGCCAGCAGCTTACTAGCTAGCGGGTCGTACGAGCAGTACTTC. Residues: CASSLLASGSYEQYF. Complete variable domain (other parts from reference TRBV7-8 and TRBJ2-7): GAGVSQSPRYKVAKRGQDVALRCDPISGHVSLFWYQQALGQGPEFLTYFQNEAQLDKSGLPSDRFFAERPEGSVSTLKIQRTQQEDSAVYLCASSLLASGSYEQYFGPGTRLTVT.

CDR3 amino acids: CSARDGNTEAFF. The CDR3 bases are TGCAGTGCTAGAGATGGGAACACTGAAGCTTTCTTT. J is TRBJ1-1 and V is TRBV20-1; D gene unclear. The germline V gene has CDR1 DFQATT and CDR2 SNEGSKA (reference sequence). V was clipped by 0 bases and J by 1 base, with 3 bases between them. CDR3 length: 12 residues.

The DNA for the CDR3 is TGTGCCAGCAGTGTACAAGGACAGTCTAGGGGTGAAAAACTGTTTTTT. Its protein product is CASSVQGQSRGEKLFF. The V and J genes are TRBV25-1 and TRBJ1-4; perhaps TRBD1 as D (6 bases). Germline V gene lookup returns CDR1 MGHDK and CDR2 SYGVNS. V lost 4 bases to trimming and J lost 7 bases, with 19 bases between them. The CDR3 sequence is 16 residues long.

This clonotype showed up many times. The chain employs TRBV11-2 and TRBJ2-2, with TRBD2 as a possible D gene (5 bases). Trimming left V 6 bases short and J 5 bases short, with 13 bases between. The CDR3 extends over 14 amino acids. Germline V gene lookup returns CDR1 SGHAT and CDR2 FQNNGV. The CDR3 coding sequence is TGTGCCAGCAGTTCAGAGGGCCTGACCGGGGAGCTGTTTTTT. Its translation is CASSSEGLTGELFF.

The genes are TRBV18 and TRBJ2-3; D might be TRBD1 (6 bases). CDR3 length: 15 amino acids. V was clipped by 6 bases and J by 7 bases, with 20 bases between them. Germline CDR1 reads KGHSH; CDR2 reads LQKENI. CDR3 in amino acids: CASSSWGLSGNTQYF. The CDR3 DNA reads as TGTGCCAGCTCCTCCTGGGGGCTTTCAGGCAATACGCAGTATTTT.

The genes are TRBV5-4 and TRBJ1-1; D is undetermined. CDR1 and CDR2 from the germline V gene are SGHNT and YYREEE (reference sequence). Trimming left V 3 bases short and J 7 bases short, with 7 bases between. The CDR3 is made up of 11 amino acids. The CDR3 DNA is TGTGCCAGCAGCTACGGACGTGAAGCTTTCTTT. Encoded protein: CASSYGREAFF.

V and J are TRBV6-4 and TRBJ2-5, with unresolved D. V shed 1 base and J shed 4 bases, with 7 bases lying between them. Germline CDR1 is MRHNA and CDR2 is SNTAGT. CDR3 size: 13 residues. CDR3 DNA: TGTGCCAGCAGTGACTGGGCCGGAGAGACCCAGTACTTC. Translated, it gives CASSDWAGETQYF.

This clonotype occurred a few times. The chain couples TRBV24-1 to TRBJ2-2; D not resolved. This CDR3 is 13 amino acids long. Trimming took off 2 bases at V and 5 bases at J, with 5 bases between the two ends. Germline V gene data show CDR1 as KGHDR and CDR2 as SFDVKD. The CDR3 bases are TGTGCCACCAGTGATTACCGGACCGGGGAGCTGTTTTTT. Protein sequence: CATSDYRTGELFF.

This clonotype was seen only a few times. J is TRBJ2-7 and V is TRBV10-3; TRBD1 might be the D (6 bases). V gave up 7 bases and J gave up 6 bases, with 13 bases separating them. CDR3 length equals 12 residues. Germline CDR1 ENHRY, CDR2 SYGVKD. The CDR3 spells CAITSQGGEQYF. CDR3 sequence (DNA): TGTGCCATCACCTCACAGGGTGGCGAGCAGTACTTC.

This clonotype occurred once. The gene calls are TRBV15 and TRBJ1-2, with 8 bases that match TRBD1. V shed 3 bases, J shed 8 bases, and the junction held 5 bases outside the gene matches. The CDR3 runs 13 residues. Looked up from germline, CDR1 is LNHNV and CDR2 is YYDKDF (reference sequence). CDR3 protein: CATSRTGAGGYTF. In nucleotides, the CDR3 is TGTGCCACCAGCAGGACAGGGGCAGGCGGCTACACCTTC.

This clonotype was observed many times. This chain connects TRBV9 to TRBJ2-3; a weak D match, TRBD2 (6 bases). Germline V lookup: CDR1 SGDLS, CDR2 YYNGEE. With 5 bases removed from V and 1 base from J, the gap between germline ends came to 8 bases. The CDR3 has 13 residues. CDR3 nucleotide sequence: TGTGCCAGCAGGGGGGAGGGCACAGATACGCAGTATTTT. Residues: CASRGEGTDTQYF. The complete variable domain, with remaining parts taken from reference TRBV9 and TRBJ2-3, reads DSGVTQTPKHLITATGQRVTLRCSPRSGDLSVYWYQQSLDQGLQFLIQYYNGEERAKGNILERFSAQQFPDLHSELNLSSLELGDSALYFCASRGEGTDTQYFGPGTRLTVL.